This T cell receptor (beta chain) derives from a study of blood T cell repertoires in COVID-19. The ends lost 3 bases at V and 3 bases at J; junction bases unmatched: 5. Germline CDR1 and CDR2: LNHDA and SQIVND (reference sequence). This CDR3 comprises 15 residues. Using immunoSEQ multiplex PCR, the repertoire was profiled, and TCRdb retains in-frame clones only, with some absent. Among around 110,000 clones, approximately 80% were seen once, and the ten largest hold 11% to 15%. This clone has ten or more counts. This same CDR3 is encoded by further DNA sequences in the sample. V is TRBV19 and J is TRBJ2-5; 9 nucleotides align to TRBD1. This receptor was identified in a woman aged 55 to 70 with acute or convalescent COVID-19. Sequenced sample: peripheral blood. CDR3 nucleotide sequence: TGTGCCAGTAGTATTACCGGGACAGGGAAAGAGACCCAGTACTTC. It specifies CASSITGTGKETQYF.